This T cell receptor beta chain is drawn from a study of T cell responses to AZD1222 COVID-19 vaccine (dated by TCRdb to about 2021). Context from the whole study: A total of under 250 trial participants underwent TCR sequencing, of whom approximately 200 had received two doses of AZD1222 and roughly 26 had received two doses of the MenACWY control vaccine. Trial participants were enrolled by age into subgroups of 18-55, 56-69 and 70-plus years, and about 150, 27 and 61 TCR-sequenced participants, respectively, were included in these subgroups.

With regard to this clone: Its antigen is currently not known. The record has no base qualities; no much larger clone is one base away.

Read against the paper, the sample's time point label means: about 28 days (+/-7) after the second vaccine dose. AZD1222 recipients with second doses at about 4 weeks or about 12 weeks were pooled, because spike-specific TCR depth and breadth did not differ between schedules. The vaccinee samples were drawn from two UK trials, COV001 and COV002, one of which was a single-blind randomized controlled phase 2/3 trial testing AZD1222 (ChAdOx1 nCoV-19) in healthy adults. Trial participant PBMC samples were collected at day 0 and day 28 after the second dose for TCRbeta chain sequencing. The CDR3 regions of human TCRbeta chains were analyzed by immunosequencing. The source study handled its data this way. Repertoire TCRs were matched against a reference library of SARS-CoV-2-specific TCRs generated with the MIRA antigen-specificity platform. Breadth meant the fraction of unique TCRs that were SARS-CoV-2-associated, whereas depth meant the fraction of total T cells that were SARS-CoV-2-associated. Using the MIRA data, each spike-specific TCR was assigned both to the spike region to which the TCR was reactive and to a CD4 or CD8 class. Log10-transformed breadth and depth values were compared by one-way ANOVA with Sidak's multiple comparisons tests. TCRdb obtained this table from immuneACCESS and retained in-frame rearrangements with V and J assigned. These tables miss some clones; where compared with another copy, unresolved V genes account for less than half of the shortfall, and the remainder is unexplained. V, J and clone size reflect that table, while D and trimming were determined from the DNA. This sample holds about 86,000 clones; roughly 90% were observed only once. About 7% of the sample goes to the ten largest clones.

The paper as a whole reports these results and caveats: Most participants were white British and females outnumbered males, and the authors suggested that clonal diversity may have been underestimated. CD4 TCRs associated with the vaccine covered the entire spike protein, and the dominant responses were in regions 160-218 and 743-854. After two AZD1222 doses, both the breadth and the depth of spike-specific TCRs were significantly higher than at day 0 and than in MenACWY recipients. In the small 56-69-year group, the increase in depth fell short of significance, most likely because of low power. Conclusions about previously exposed vaccinees are limited because only six or seven AZD1222 recipients were SARS-CoV-2 seropositive at baseline. No day 14 peak-response samples were available, so repertoires were characterized only after the peak T cell response. Nearly half of unique spike-specific TCRs reportedly recognized epitopes outside regions mutated in the B.1.351 and B.1.1.7 variants.

From the germline V gene, CDR1 is MGHDK and CDR2 is SYGVNS. V loses 5 bases, J loses 4 bases, and the germline ends lie 14 bases apart. From the cysteine up to the phenylalanine, the CDR3 has a length of 15 residues. Only the CDR3 DNA is retained, 45 bases long and in frame from the first base. This receptor was taken from an adult who received the AZD1222 COVID-19 vaccine. The sample in question was peripheral blood, obtained 28 days after the second AZD1222 dose. The chain employs TRBV25-1 and TRBJ2-2; tentative D gene TRBD2, with 6 bases matching. The nucleotide sequence is given as TGTGCCAGCAGTCTCGGGGAGGAGGTCACCGGGGAGCTGTTTTTT. Its translation is CASSLGEEVTGELFF.